The 7 T cell receptor beta chains below come from one sample, sequenced in a study of blood T cell repertoires in COVID-19. TCRdb keeps only in-frame clones here, not all; method: immunoSEQ multiplex PCR. The repertoire holds 260,000 or so clones, with roughly four fifths as singletons. Input material: peripheral blood. All receptors derive from a woman in her 70s with acute or convalescent COVID-19.

J is TRBJ2-3 and V is TRBV9; the match to TRBD2 covers 12 bases. Trimming took 4 bases from V and 13 from J; bases not matched to a gene: 13. The CDR3 length is 15 residues. From germline, CDR1 is SGDLS and CDR2 YYNGEE. CDR3 DNA sequence: TGTGCCAGCAGCCCTGCTAGCGGGGGGGGCCCTATGAAGTATTTT. It specifies CASSPASGGGPMKYF.

J is TRBJ1-2 and V is TRBV6-5, with TRBD1 matching 9 bases. The J segment lost 4 bases and the V segment lost 6 bases, leaving 9 bases of the junction unmatched. The CDR3 is 15 amino acids. Germline-derived CDR1 and CDR2 are MNHEY and SVGAGI. The CDR3 loop is CASRPTGGSTYGYTF. The CDR3 nucleotides read TGTGCCAGCAGACCTACAGGGGGCTCTACCTATGGCTACACCTTC.

This clone was detected once. CDR3 sequence (DNA): TGTGCCAGCAGCTTAGCAGTACAGAACTACGAGCAGTACTTC. Its translation: CASSLAVQNYEQYF. The V gene is TRBV5-5, the J gene TRBJ2-7; D call uncertain. V dropped 2 bases and J dropped 3 bases, with 12 bases sitting between them. CDR1 and CDR2 (germline): SGHKS, YYEKEE (reference sequence). This CDR3 has 14 amino acids.

J is TRBJ2-7 and V is TRBV30; D is perhaps TRBD1 (7 bases). This CDR3 has 13 amino acids. V lost 0 bases and J 7 bases, leaving 13 bases between the germline ends. Germline assignment: CDR1 GTSNPN and CDR2 SVGIG (reference sequence). DNA for the CDR3: TGTGCCTGGAGTGTAAAGGGGGCGGGAGAGCAGTACTTC. This codes for CAWSVKGAGEQYF. Full variable domain (outside the CDR3, taken from reference TRBV30 and TRBJ2-7): SQTIHQWPATLVQPVGSPLSLECTVEGTSNPNLYWYRQAAGRGLQLLFYSVGIGQISSEVPQNLSASRPQDRQFILSSKKLLLSDSGFYLCAWSVKGAGEQYFGPGTRLTVT.

This chain connects TRBV7-9 to TRBJ1-2; D is perhaps TRBD1 (6 bases). Per the germline V gene, CDR1 is SEHNR and CDR2 is FQNEAQ (reference sequence). The CDR3 extends over 12 amino acids. Between the trimmed V and J ends, which lost 0 bases and 12 bases, there was a span of 11 bases. The CDR3 DNA reads TGTGCCAGCAGCTTAGCTACAGGGCCCCACACCTTC. Amino acids: CASSLATGPHTF.

The chain couples TRBV9 to TRBJ1-5, with a weak D call TRBD1 (5 bases). The CDR3 is 15 amino acids. The germline CDR1 and CDR2 sequences are SGDLS and YYNGEE. V was trimmed by 6 bases and J by 8 bases, leaving 21 bases between them. The CDR3: CASTLGGMQSEPQHF. CDR3 nucleotides: TGTGCCAGCACCCTGGGGGGGATGCAATCAGAGCCCCAGCATTTT.

A note on this clone: The identical CDR3 is also encoded by other nucleotide sequences in the sample. The chain links TRBV30 to TRBJ2-2; D is unresolved. The CDR3 sequence is 13 residues long. Trimming cost V 0 bases and J 3 bases, with 5 bases left between them. Germline values: CDR1 GTSNPN, CDR2 SVGIG (reference sequence). This chain's CDR3 is CAWSVSDTGELFF. CDR3 nucleotide sequence: TGTGCCTGGAGTGTATCAGACACCGGGGAGCTGTTTTTT.